The 27 T cell receptor beta chains listed next were all sequenced from one sample in a study of prognosis after radiotherapy for stage I lung cancer. Template was genomic DNA; TCR beta CDR3 amplified in two multiplex PCR rounds. First-round PCR, the initial amplification, used primers specific to each TRBV and TRBJ gene. TCRdb re-derived calls from the multiplex PCR reads in MiXCR, one entry per CDR3 protein. The sample records approximately 28,000 distinct CDR3 sequences, approximately 44% being singletons. The specimen was PBMCs, collected before or after stereotactic body radiation therapy (not recorded which). Every receptor here comes from a donor of 50 years or more with non-small cell lung cancer.

For this clonotype: With a far larger clone one base away, a read error is the likely cause. The V gene is TRBV6-8, the J gene TRBJ2-7; TRBD2 is a possible D gene (5 bases). Germline values: CDR1 MNHGY, CDR2 SAAAGT. The CDR3 extends over 14 amino acids. The DNA for the CDR3 is TGTGACAGCATCGAGGGTGGGGATTCCTACGAGCAGTACTTC. Translation: CDSIEGGDSYEQYF.

This clonotype appeared many times. The rearrangement uses TRBV6-2 or TRBV6-3 and TRBJ2-6; D gene ambiguous. Germline V gene data show CDR1 as MNHEY and CDR2 as SVGEGT. The CDR3 loop spans 15 amino acids. Trimming cost V 2 bases and J 2 bases, with 7 bases left between them. The CDR3 DNA reads TGTGCCAGCAGTTACCCGGTAACTGGGGCCAACGTCCTGACTTTC. Protein: CASSYPVTGANVLTF.

This clonotype was detected ten times or more. The V gene is TRBV20-1, the J gene TRBJ1-1; D unresolved. Trimming took off 6 bases at V and 1 base at J, with 12 bases between the two ends. Germline V lookup: CDR1 DFQATT, CDR2 SNEGSKA (reference sequence). The CDR3 is made up of 13 amino acids. The CDR3 protein is CSARLDPNTEAFF. The CDR3 bases are TGCAGTGCGAGACTAGACCCGAACACTGAAGCTTTCTTT.

The chain combines TRBV27 with TRBJ1-6, with TRBD1 as a possible D gene (5 bases). Germline CDR1 MNHEY, CDR2 SMNVEV (reference sequence). The CDR3 length is 13 residues. V was shortened by 2 bases and J by 9 bases, with 8 bases between the two germline ends. Here the CDR3 DNA reads TGTGCCAGCAGTTTAATTGGGGGTTCACCCCTCCACTTT. Residues: CASSLIGGSPLHF.

The J gene is TRBJ2-2, the V gene TRBV12-3 or TRBV12-4; D gene uncertain. Trimming removed 5 bases from V and 2 bases from J, with 6 bases in between. The CDR3 has 13 amino acids. CDR3 protein: CASSATNTGELFF. CDR3 in DNA: TGTGCCAGCAGTGCCACAAACACCGGGGAGCTGTTTTTT.

This clonotype was detected many times. The chain recombines TRBV11-1 with TRBJ2-5; D may be TRBD2 (5 bases). This CDR3 spans 13 amino acids. Germline loops: CDR1 SGHAT, CDR2 FQDESV (reference sequence). V was shortened by 5 bases and J by 1 base, with 8 bases between the two germline ends. The CDR3 sequence: CASSPRGQETQYF. The CDR3 DNA is TGTGCCAGCAGCCCCCGGGGCCAAGAGACCCAGTACTTC.

The sample holds many counts of this clonotype. The V gene is TRBV5-1, the J gene TRBJ1-1; D might be TRBD1 (6 bases). V was pared by 2 bases and J by 1 base, with 9 bases between. The germline CDR1 and CDR2 sequences are SGHRS and YFSETQ. This CDR3 region has 14 residues. The CDR3 is CASSLVTGNTEAFF. CDR3 coding DNA: TGCGCCAGCAGCTTAGTGACAGGGAACACTGAAGCTTTCTTT.

Comments on this clonotype: The junction departs from the called germline gene at one end, perhaps through a read error. The V and J genes are TRBV2 and TRBJ2-7; D call uncertain. Germline V CDR1 and CDR2: SNHLY, FYNNEI. The CDR3 is made up of 14 amino acids. CDR3 nucleotides: TGTGCCAGCATACCTCGACAAAGCCTCTACGAACAGTACTTC. This encodes CASIPRQSLYEQYF.

This clonotype has ten or more counts. The chain is built from TRBV20-1 and TRBJ2-4; 7 bases are shared with TRBD1. Looked up from germline, CDR1 is DFQATT and CDR2 is SNEGSKA (reference sequence). V lost 0 bases, J lost 3 bases, and 17 bases stayed unmatched. The CDR3 sequence is 19 residues long. CDR3 amino acids: CSARDAGPAATGVKNIQYF. CDR3 DNA: TGCAGTGCTAGAGATGCCGGCCCTGCGGCCACAGGGGTCAAAAACATTCAGTACTTC.

Turning to this clonotype: This may arise from a read error, as a much more abundant clone is one base away. The V gene is TRBV29-1, the J gene TRBJ2-7; TRBD1 aligns across 9 bases. CDR3 length: 15 residues. Germline V gene sequence: CDR1 SQVTM, CDR2 ANQGSEA. After removal of 5 bases from V and 0 bases from J, the junction contained 8 bases not matched to a gene. The CDR3 nucleotides are TGCAGCGTTCAAGGGGGACAGGGAGGCTCCTACGAGCAGTACTTC. This gives the protein CSVQGGQGGSYEQYF.

The rearrangement links TRBV6-1 to TRBJ1-1; no reliable D call. CDR1 MNHNS and CDR2 SASEGT come from the germline V gene. V dropped 6 bases and J dropped 0 bases, with 5 bases sitting between them. The CDR3 is 12 residues long. DNA of the CDR3: TGTGCCAGCAGCTATTTGAACACTGAAGCTTTCTTT. Amino acids: CASSYLNTEAFF.

This clonotype ranks as medium-sized. This chain joins TRBV7-2 and TRBJ2-2; 9 positions agree with TRBD2. V shed 11 bases, J shed 8 bases, and the junction held 12 bases outside the gene matches. Germline V CDR1 and CDR2: SGHTA, FQGNSA. The CDR3 sequence is 14 residues long. The CDR3 protein is CASGLAGVMGELFF. CDR3 in DNA: TGTGCCTCCGGGTTAGCGGGAGTAATGGGGGAGCTGTTTTTT.

This clonotype was detected many times. The V gene is TRBV19, the J gene TRBJ2-3, with 10 bases identical to TRBD2. The V gene end was trimmed by 5 bases and the J gene end by 3 bases; junction bases not matched to a gene: 14. Germline CDR1 is LNHDA and CDR2 is SQIVND (reference sequence). The CDR3 sequence is 18 residues long. As DNA, the CDR3 is TGTGCCAGTAGTCGGACGGTCGGCGGGACTAGCGAAACAGATACGCAGTATTTT. The encoded protein is CASSRTVGGTSETDTQYF.

This clonotype was seen more than once but under ten times. The V gene is TRBV4-2, the J gene TRBJ2-5; TRBD2 aligns across 12 bases. Per the germline V gene, CDR1 is LGHNA and CDR2 is YNFKEQ. The CDR3 contains 16 residues. The V and J ends lost 2 bases and 3 bases, in that order; junction bases with no gene match: 4. The CDR3 DNA is TGTGCCAGCAGCCAACGTCTAGCGGGGGGGAAAGAGACCCAGTACTTC. Its translation: CASSQRLAGGKETQYF.

Concerning this clonotype itself: This probably arose from a read error, given a far larger clone one base away. The genes are TRBV28 and TRBJ1-2, with TRBD1 matching 7 bases. The CDR3 covers 17 residues. Trimming removed 1 base from V and 7 bases from J; junction bases left unmatched: 15. The germline CDR1 and CDR2 sequences are MDHEN and SYDVKM. DNA for the CDR3: TGTGCCAGCAGTTTATTGGGGAAAGGGGGCGCGTTCGGTGGCTACACCTTC. It encodes CASSLLGKGGAFGGYTF.

This clonotype has ten or more counts. This rearrangement joins TRBV11-2 to TRBJ2-6, with a tentative D call TRBD1 (6 bases). Trimming cost V 0 bases and J 4 bases, with 10 bases left between them. Germline-derived CDR1 and CDR2 are SGHAT and FQNNGV. CDR3 length: 16 amino acids. The CDR3 bases are TGTGCCAGCAGCTTAGAGGCAGGGGCCGGGGCCAACGTCCTGACTTTC. This codes for CASSLEAGAGANVLTF.

The rearrangement uses TRBV6-1 and TRBJ1-5; D remains unclear. In germline, CDR1 is MNHNS, CDR2 SASEGT. This CDR3 contains 12 residues. V was clipped by 6 bases and J by 2 bases, with 5 bases between them. CDR3 DNA sequence: TGTGCCAGCAGCCCTCGCAATCAGCCCCAGCATTTT. Protein: CASSPRNQPQHF.

The chain carries TRBV6-5 and TRBJ1-3; D remains ambiguous. V was clipped by 2 bases and J by 3 bases, with 11 bases between them. Germline V lookup: CDR1 MNHEY, CDR2 SVGAGI. The CDR3 spans 15 residues. CDR3: CASSYRNKIGNTIYF. The CDR3 nucleotides read TGTGCCAGCAGTTACAGGAACAAGATTGGAAACACCATATATTTT.

At least ten counts were recorded for this clonotype. The chain combines TRBV4-3 with TRBJ1-6, with D unresolved. Trimming took off 0 bases at V and 7 bases at J, with 7 bases between the two ends. The CDR3 is 14 amino acids. CDR1 and CDR2 (germline): LGHNA, YSLEER. The CDR3 region is CASSQDRWNSPLHF. CDR3 coding DNA: TGCGCCAGCAGCCAAGATCGCTGGAATTCACCCCTCCACTTT.

This sequence joins TRBV5-1 and TRBJ2-7; D gene ambiguous. CDR3 length: 16 amino acids. Germline V lookup: CDR1 SGHRS, CDR2 YFSETQ. Between the trimmed V and J ends, which lost 10 bases and 6 bases, there was a span of 29 bases. CDR3 residues: CAGSLEQSVRASEQYF. The CDR3 nucleotides are TGCGCCGGTAGCTTGGAACAATCGGTACGGGCGTCCGAGCAGTACTTC.

The chain joins TRBV19 to TRBJ2-1, with 7 bases fitting TRBD2. Losses at the gene ends were 6 bases for V and 10 bases for J; bases not matched to a gene: 12. CDR1 and CDR2 from the germline V gene are LNHDA and SQIVND (reference sequence). The CDR3 covers 14 residues. The CDR3 coding sequence is TGTGCCAGTAGGCCAATGGGGGGGGGGGGGGAGCAGTTCTTC. This gives the protein CASRPMGGGGEQFF.

The CDR3 DNA follows: TGCGCCAGCAGCAGCGACGGCGCGGACACCATATATTTT. Its protein is CASSSDGADTIYF. The chain is built from TRBV5-1 and TRBJ1-3; no definite D call. Trimming removed 4 bases from V and 8 bases from J, with 13 bases in between. Germline V lookup: CDR1 SGHRS, CDR2 YFSETQ. The CDR3 sequence is 13 residues long.

This clonotype was seen ten or more times. This chain connects TRBV2 to TRBJ2-7, with TRBD2 identical over 11 bases. The CDR3 is 15 amino acids. Germline V CDR1 and CDR2: SNHLY, FYNNEI. Unmatched junction bases numbered 8, after V lost 6 bases and J lost 4 bases. The DNA for the CDR3 is TGTGCCAGCAGGGCGTTGACTAGCGGGATATACGAGCAGTACTTC. As protein: CASRALTSGIYEQYF. The complete variable domain, with remaining parts taken from reference TRBV2 and TRBJ2-7, reads EPEVTQTPSHQVTQMGQEVILRCVPISNHLYFYWYRQILGQKVEFLVSFYNNEISEKSEIFDDQFSVERPDGSNFTLKIRSTKLEDSAMYFCASRALTSGIYEQYFGPGTRLTVT.

V and J are TRBV5-1 and TRBJ2-1, with TRBD2 matching over 8 bases. The CDR3 length is 15 residues. The germline gives CDR1 SGHRS, CDR2 YFSETQ. Germline trimming cut 4 bases from V and 4 bases from J; bases unmatched to any gene: 7. The CDR3 region has the DNA TGCGCCAGCAGCCTCCCCACTAGCGGATACAATGAGCAGTTCTTC. This translates into CASSLPTSGYNEQFF.

This clonotype was observed many times. DNA of the CDR3: TGTGCCAGCAATTATGACAGGGTCGATGAAAAACTGTTTTTT. It translates to CASNYDRVDEKLFF. The chain links TRBV2 to TRBJ1-4; 7 bases align to TRBD1. The V gene end was trimmed by 7 bases and the J gene end by 6 bases; junction bases not matched to a gene: 8. The CDR3 sequence is 14 residues long. Germline V CDR1 and CDR2: SNHLY, FYNNEI.

This clonotype has at least ten counts. The chain links TRBV14 to TRBJ2-5; D remains unclear. V was cut by 1 base and J by 5 bases, with 5 bases left in between. Per the germline V gene, CDR1 is SGHDN and CDR2 is FVKESK. The CDR3 has 12 amino acids. CDR3 nucleotides: TGTGCCAGCAGCCAAGTCGGCGAGACCCAGTACTTC. This codes for CASSQVGETQYF.

This clonotype was counted many times. J is TRBJ2-5 and V is TRBV30; 7 nucleotides line up with TRBD2. Germline loops: CDR1 GTSNPN, CDR2 SVGIG (reference sequence). Trimming took 2 bases from V and 4 from J; bases not matched to a gene: 7. The CDR3 totals 14 residues. Here the CDR3 reads CAWSPMGGLETQYF. Written as DNA, the CDR3 is TGTGCCTGGAGTCCGATGGGAGGGTTAGAGACCCAGTACTTC.